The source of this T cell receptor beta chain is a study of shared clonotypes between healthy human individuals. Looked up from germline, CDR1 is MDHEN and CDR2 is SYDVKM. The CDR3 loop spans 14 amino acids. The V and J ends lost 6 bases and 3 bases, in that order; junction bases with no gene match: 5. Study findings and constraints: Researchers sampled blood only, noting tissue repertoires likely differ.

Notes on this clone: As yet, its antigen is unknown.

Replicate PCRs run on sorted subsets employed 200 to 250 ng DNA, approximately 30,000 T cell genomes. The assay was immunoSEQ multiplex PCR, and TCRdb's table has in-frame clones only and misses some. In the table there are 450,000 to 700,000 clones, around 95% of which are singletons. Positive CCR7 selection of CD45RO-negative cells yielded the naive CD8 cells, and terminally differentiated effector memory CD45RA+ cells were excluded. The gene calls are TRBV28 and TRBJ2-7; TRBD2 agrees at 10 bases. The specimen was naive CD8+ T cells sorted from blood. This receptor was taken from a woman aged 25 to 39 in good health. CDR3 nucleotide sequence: TGTGCCAGCAGGGTAGCGGGGGGAGACTACGAGCAGTACTTC. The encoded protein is CASRVAGGDYEQYF.